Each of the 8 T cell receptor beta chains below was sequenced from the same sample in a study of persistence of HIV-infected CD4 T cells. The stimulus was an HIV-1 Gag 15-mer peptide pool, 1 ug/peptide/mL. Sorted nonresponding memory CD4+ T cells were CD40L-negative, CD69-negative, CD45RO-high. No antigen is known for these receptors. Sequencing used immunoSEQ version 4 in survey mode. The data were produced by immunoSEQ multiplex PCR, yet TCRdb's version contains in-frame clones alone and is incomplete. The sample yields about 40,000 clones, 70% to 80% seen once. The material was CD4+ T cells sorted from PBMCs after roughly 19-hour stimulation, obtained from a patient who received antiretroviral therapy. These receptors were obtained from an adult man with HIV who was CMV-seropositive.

DNA of the CDR3: TGTGCCAGTAGTATAGGAGGTGGGGAGCAGTTCTTC. Amino acids: CASSIGGGEQFF. The rearrangement uses TRBV19 and TRBJ2-1; D gene unclear. V gave up 1 base and J gave up 10 bases, with 8 bases separating them. This CDR3 has 12 amino acids. The V gene's germline CDR1 is LNHDA and CDR2 SQIVND (reference sequence).

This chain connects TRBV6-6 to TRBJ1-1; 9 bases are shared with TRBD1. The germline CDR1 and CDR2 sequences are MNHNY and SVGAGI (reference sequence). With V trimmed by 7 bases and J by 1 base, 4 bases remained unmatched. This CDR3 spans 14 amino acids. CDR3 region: CASTDRGSNTEAFF. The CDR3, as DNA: TGTGCCAGCACCGACAGGGGGTCGAACACTGAAGCTTTCTTT.

The CDR3 DNA follows: TGCGCCAGCAGCGGCCGACAGGGGGATACGCAGTATTTT. It translates to CASSGRQGDTQYF. This chain links TRBV4-3 with TRBJ2-3, with 8 nucleotides matching TRBD1. This CDR3 contains 13 residues. Germline trimming cut 5 bases from V and 6 bases from J; bases unmatched to any gene: 4. CDR1 LGHNA and CDR2 YSLEER come from the germline V gene.

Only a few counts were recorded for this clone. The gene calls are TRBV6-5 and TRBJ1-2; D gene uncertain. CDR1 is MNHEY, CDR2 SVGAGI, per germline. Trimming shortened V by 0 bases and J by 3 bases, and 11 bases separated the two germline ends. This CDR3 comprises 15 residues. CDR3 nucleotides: TGTGCCAGCAGTTACTCGAGAGGCTCCTACTATGGCTACACCTTC. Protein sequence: CASSYSRGSYYGYTF.

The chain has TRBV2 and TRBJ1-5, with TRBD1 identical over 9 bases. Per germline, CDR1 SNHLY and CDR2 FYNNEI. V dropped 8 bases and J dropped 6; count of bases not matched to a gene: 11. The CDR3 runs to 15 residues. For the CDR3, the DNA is TGTGCCAGCCTTAGTTCACAGGGGGCCCTTCAGCCCCAGCATTTT. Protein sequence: CASLSSQGALQPQHF.

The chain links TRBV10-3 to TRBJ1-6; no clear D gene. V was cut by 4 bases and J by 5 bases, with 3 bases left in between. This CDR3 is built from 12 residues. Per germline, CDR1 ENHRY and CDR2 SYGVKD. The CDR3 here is CAISVNNSPLHF. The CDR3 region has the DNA TGTGCCATCAGTGTTAATAATTCACCCCTCCACTTT.

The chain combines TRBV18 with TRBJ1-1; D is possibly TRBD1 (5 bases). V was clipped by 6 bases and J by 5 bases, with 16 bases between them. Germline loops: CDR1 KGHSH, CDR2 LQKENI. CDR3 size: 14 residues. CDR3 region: CASSRVGSRTEAFF. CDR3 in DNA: TGTGCCAGCTCCAGGGTAGGGAGTAGGACTGAAGCTTTCTTT.

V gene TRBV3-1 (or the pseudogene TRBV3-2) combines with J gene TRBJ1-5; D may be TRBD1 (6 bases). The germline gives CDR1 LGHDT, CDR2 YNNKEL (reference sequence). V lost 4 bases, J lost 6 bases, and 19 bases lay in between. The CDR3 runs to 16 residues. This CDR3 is CASSPSGGRGIQPQHF. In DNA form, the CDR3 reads TGTGCCAGCAGCCCCTCGGGTGGCAGGGGAATTCAGCCCCAGCATTTT.